This is a list of T cell receptor beta chains from one sample in a study of blood T cell repertoires in COVID-19. Profiling relied on immunoSEQ multiplex PCR, and the TCRdb table lists in-frame clones only, not all of them. The data contain approximately 220,000 clones, about 88% of them singletons. The sample consisted of PBMCs or T cells enriched from blood (not recorded which). Receptors originate from a woman aged 25 to 39 who had been exposed to COVID-19. Both conserved end residues are part of each CDR3. Each record gives: V gene, J gene, clone size, D gene, CDR3 protein, CDR3 DNA. A D gene is named only where the DNA matches it firmly. Size values are once, few and many counts, or a class for expanded clones, and some rows have none.

TRBV11-2	TRBJ1-6	few	-	CASSSLQVSPLHF	TGTGCCAGCAGCTCCCTTCAGGTGTCACCCCTCCACTTT
TRBV6-6	TRBJ1-5	-	-	CASGGTGNHQPQHF	TGTGCCAGCGGCGGGACGGGGAATCATCAGCCCCAGCATTTT
TRBV5-1	TRBJ2-2	-	-	CASSSRMGATGELFF	TGCGCCAGCAGCTCGAGGATGGGGGCGACCGGGGAGCTGTTTTTT
TRBV27	TRBJ2-1	-	TRBD2	CASSFGLAAYNEQFF	TGTGCCAGCAGTTTCGGACTAGCGGCGTACAATGAGCAGTTCTTC
TRBV19	TRBJ1-5	-	-	CASSEGVNQPQHF	TGTGCCAGTAGTGAGGGAGTCAATCAGCCCCAGCATTTT
TRBV6-6	TRBJ2-3	-	TRBD2	CASSPGWGLAGGTDTQYF	TGTGCCAGCAGTCCAGGTTGGGGGCTAGCGGGGGGCACAGATACGCAGTATTTT
TRBV19	TRBJ1-1	-	-	CASTGGTLRVAFF	TGTGCCAGTACGGGGGGGACCCTCAGGGTAGCTTTCTTT
TRBV3-1/TRBV3-2	TRBJ1-2	-	TRBD1	CASSQGQGNDGYTF	TGTGCCAGCAGCCAAGGACAGGGAAATGATGGCTACACCTTC
TRBV2	TRBJ1-5	-	TRBD1	CASSLGQGQSNQPQHF	TGTGCCAGCAGCCTCGGACAGGGTCAAAGCAATCAGCCCCAGCATTTT
TRBV12-3/TRBV12-4	TRBJ2-1	few	-	CASSFRVEQFF	TGTGCCAGCAGTTTTCGCGTTGAGCAGTTCTTC
TRBV24-1	TRBJ1-2	-	-	CATSDSGIHGYTF	TGTGCCACCAGTGATTCAGGGATTCATGGCTACACCTTC
TRBV11-3	TRBJ2-3	-	TRBD1	CASSRDRVGTDTQYF	TGTGCCAGCAGCCGGGACAGGGTGGGCACAGATACGCAGTATTTT
TRBV18	TRBJ1-4	-	-	CASSPSPAIKEKLFF	TGTGCCAGCTCACCCTCCCCAGCGATAAAAGAAAAACTGTTTTTT
TRBV18	TRBJ1-3	-	-	CASSPPSGGGKLGNTIYF	TGTGCCAGCTCACCACCTTCGGGAGGCGGGAAACTTGGAAACACCATATATTTT
TRBV5-1	TRBJ1-1	-	-	CASSSLTNMNTEAFF	TGCGCCAGCAGCTCCCTCACCAACATGAACACTGAAGCTTTCTTT
TRBV5-8	TRBJ1-5	-	TRBD1	CASSRQGRNSNQPQHF	TGTGCCAGCAGCCGACAGGGACGCAATAGCAATCAGCCCCAGCATTTT
TRBV7-2	TRBJ1-1	-	-	CASSLAAQENTEAFF	TGTGCCAGCAGCTTAGCGGCACAAGAGAACACTGAAGCTTTCTTT
TRBV7-3	TRBJ2-2	few	-	CASSLTLTLNTGELFF	TGTGCCAGCAGCTTAACCTTAACATTGAACACCGGGGAGCTGTTTTTT
TRBV6-5	TRBJ2-1	-	TRBD1	CASIRDRAANEQFF	TGTGCCAGCATCCGGGACAGGGCGGCAAATGAGCAGTTCTTC
TRBV12-5	TRBJ1-1	-	TRBD1	CASAQQGARGAAFF	TGTGCTAGTGCCCAACAGGGGGCGCGGGGTGCGGCTTTCTTT
TRBV15	TRBJ1-2	-	TRBD1	CATNRGAPYGYTF	TGTGCCACCAACAGGGGGGCTCCCTATGGCTACACCTTC
TRBV9	TRBJ1-4	-	-	CASSVFGSRGEKLFF	TGTGCCAGCAGCGTATTTGGGTCCCGGGGGGAAAAACTGTTTTTT
TRBV7-8	TRBJ1-4	-	-	CASSLQQGREKLFF	TGTGCCAGCAGCTTGCAACAGGGACGGGAAAAACTGTTTTTT
TRBV27	TRBJ2-7	-	TRBD2	CASSYREGTYEQYF	TGTGCCAGCAGCTATCGGGAGGGGACCTACGAGCAGTACTTC
TRBV15	TRBJ1-5	-	TRBD1	CATSSGDRGRGQPQHF	TGTGCCACCAGCAGTGGGGACAGGGGGCGAGGTCAGCCCCAGCATTTT
TRBV29-1	TRBJ2-1	-	-	CSAAKDYSYNEQFF	TGCAGCGCGGCCAAGGACTACTCCTACAATGAGCAGTTCTTC
TRBV11-3	TRBJ1-1	-	-	CASSLVYTVGTEAFF	TGTGCCAGCAGCTTAGTTTACACCGTTGGCACTGAAGCTTTCTTT
TRBV2	TRBJ1-2	once	-	CARGGGLYGYTF	TGTGCCAGGGGAGGGGGGCTCTATGGCTACACCTTC
TRBV7-2	TRBJ1-2	-	-	CASSLTSGQNYGYTF	TGTGCCAGCAGCTTAACGAGTGGACAGAACTATGGCTACACCTTC
TRBV20-1	TRBJ1-3	-	-	CSAHLRNTIYF	TGCAGTGCCCACCTCCGGAACACCATATATTTT
TRBV7-2	TRBJ1-1	-	-	CASSFGTSGTEAFF	TGTGCCAGCAGCTTCGGGACATCTGGCACTGAAGCTTTCTTT
TRBV19	TRBJ2-6	-	-	CATSRQGHSGANVLTF	TGTGCCACCTCAAGGCAGGGGCACTCTGGGGCCAACGTCCTGACTTTC
TRBV7-9	TRBJ1-2	-	-	CASSLARGGYGYTF	TGTGCCAGCAGCTTAGCCCGCGGAGGCTATGGCTACACCTTC